This TCR beta chain was profiled in a study of blood T cell repertoires in COVID-19. Whole-study context: Sources were T cells, B-cell-depleted T cells, or PBMCs; the material itself was cDNA or gDNA.

There are 16 residues in the CDR3. Germline assignment: CDR1 SGHRS and CDR2 YFSETQ. V lost 0 bases, J lost 0 bases, and 11 bases lay in between. Per the original data handling: Estimation of nucleated cell counts relied on the amplification of reference gene primers. The table came from immunoSEQ multiplex PCR; TCRdb's copy has only in-frame clones and leaves some out. V, J and clone size are those of that table, while D and trimming were read from the DNA. The sample records approximately 100,000 clones, just under 95% being singletons. The chain has TRBV5-1 and TRBJ2-3; D is uncertain. The source is a man in his 70s with acute or convalescent COVID-19. The sample comprised peripheral blood. This chain's CDR3 is CASSLAHGVSTDTQYF. The CDR3 DNA reads TGCGCCAGCAGCTTGGCACACGGAGTTAGCACAGATACGCAGTATTTT. Filled out from reference TRBV5-1 and TRBJ2-3, the complete variable domain reads KAGVTQTPRYLIKTRGQQVTLSCSPISGHRSVSWYQQTPGQGLQFLFEYFSETQRNKGNFPGRFSGRQFSNSRSEMNVSTLELGDSALYLCASSLAHGVSTDTQYFGPGTRLTVL.